This entry lists 32 T cell receptor beta chains sequenced from one sample in a study of cytomegalovirus exposure and HLA in healthy donors. In the PCR, 60 Vbeta and 13 Jbeta primers were used. Profiling relied on immunoSEQ multiplex PCR, and the TCRdb table lists in-frame clones only, not all of them. The sample lists tens of thousands of clones; approximately 63% were seen once. The sequenced sample consisted of PBMCs. These receptor sequences come from a woman in her 30s in good health and CMV-seronegative.

This chain connects TRBV18 to TRBJ1-6, with 8 bases identical to TRBD1. Germline values: CDR1 KGHSH, CDR2 LQKENI. This CDR3 spans 17 amino acids. Losses at the gene ends were 5 bases for V and 6 bases for J; bases not matched to a gene: 12. The CDR3 reads CASSKRTGQEFNSPLHF. The CDR3, as DNA: TGTGCCAGCTCAAAAAGGACGGGACAGGAATTTAATTCACCCCTCCACTTT.

The genes are TRBV27 and TRBJ2-2; 10 bases are shared with TRBD1. Losses at the gene ends were 6 bases for V and 7 bases for J; bases not matched to a gene: 5. This CDR3 has 14 amino acids. From germline, CDR1 is MNHEY and CDR2 SMNVEV (reference sequence). The CDR3 protein is CASRRQGAGGELFF. CDR3 DNA sequence: TGTGCCAGCAGAAGACAGGGGGCAGGCGGGGAGCTGTTTTTT.

This chain connects TRBV5-8 to TRBJ2-5; 10 bases line up with TRBD2. Trimming cost V 4 bases and J 1 base; bases outside gene matches: 7. Looked up from germline, CDR1 is SGHTS and CDR2 is YDEGEE. The CDR3 runs to 16 residues. The CDR3: CASSGGLAGAQETQYF. CDR3 coding DNA: TGTGCCAGCAGCGGGGGGCTAGCGGGGGCCCAAGAGACCCAGTACTTC.

The genes are TRBV14 and TRBJ2-3; TRBD2 aligns across 7 bases. The CDR3 is 16 amino acids. Germline V lookup: CDR1 SGHDN, CDR2 FVKESK. With 4 bases clipped from V and 2 bases from J, the junction kept 9 bases outside the gene matches. The CDR3 reads CASSRPVTSNTDTQYF. Written as DNA, the CDR3 is TGTGCCAGCAGCCGACCCGTGACTAGCAACACAGATACGCAGTATTTT.

The rearrangement joins TRBV5-1 to TRBJ2-3; 7 positions agree with TRBD2. Germline-derived CDR1 and CDR2 are SGHRS and YFSETQ. The CDR3 covers 14 residues. The V gene end was trimmed by 4 bases and the J gene end by 2 bases; junction bases not matched to a gene: 4. This CDR3 reads CASSPGLDTDTQYF. In nucleotides, the CDR3 is TGCGCCAGCAGCCCCGGACTAGACACAGATACGCAGTATTTT.

The chain employs TRBV28 and TRBJ2-3; TRBD2 matches 10 bases. Unmatched junction bases numbered 15, after V lost 6 bases and J lost 0 bases. CDR3 size: 19 residues. The germline gives CDR1 MDHEN, CDR2 SYDVKM. This chain's CDR3 is CASSSTSGKTTTSTDTQYF. In DNA, the CDR3 is TGTGCCAGCAGCTCTACTAGCGGGAAGACGACTACTAGCACAGATACGCAGTATTTT. Based on the CDR3 plus reference TRBV28 and TRBJ2-3, the full variable domain is DVKVTQSSRYLVKRTGEKVFLECVQDMDHENMFWYRQDPGLGLRLIYFSYDVKMKEKGDIPEGYSVSREKKERFSLILESASTNQTSMYLCASSSTSGKTTTSTDTQYFGPGTRLTVL.

A few counts support this clone. The CDR3 bases are TGTGCCAGTAGAGGCCATGAGCAGTTCTTC. This sequence encodes CASRGHEQFF. The chain recombines TRBV2 with TRBJ2-1; D is uncertain. The CDR3 covers 10 residues. V dropped 9 bases and J dropped 8 bases, with 8 bases sitting between them. Germline V gives CDR1 SNHLY, CDR2 FYNNEI.

The V call is TRBV30, the J call TRBJ1-4; the D is unclear. V lost 3 bases and J 8 bases, leaving 16 bases between the germline ends. The CDR3 extends over 14 amino acids. Germline CDR1 GTSNPN, CDR2 SVGIG (reference sequence). The CDR3 DNA reads as TGTGCCTGGAGCGTCTTATCAAGGGAGGAAAAACTGTTTTTT. It yields the protein CAWSVLSREEKLFF.

The chain has TRBV2 and TRBJ2-7; 14 bases map to TRBD2. Germline-derived CDR1 and CDR2 are SNHLY and FYNNEI. The CDR3 is 15 amino acids. The trim removed 5 bases at V and 6 bases at J, leaving 6 bases unmatched. CDR3 residues: CASSTGLAGGVEQYF. In nucleotides, the CDR3 is TGTGCCAGCAGTACCGGACTAGCGGGGGGTGTCGAGCAGTACTTC.

This clone was counted a few times. The chain uses TRBV7-9 and TRBJ1-5, with TRBD1 matching 7 bases. CDR3 length equals 13 residues. Losses at the gene ends were 6 bases for V and 11 bases for J; bases not matched to a gene: 10. Germline V gene data show CDR1 as SEHNR and CDR2 as FQNEAQ (reference sequence). CDR3 loop: CASSKTGVMAQHF. The CDR3, as DNA: TGTGCCAGCAGTAAAACAGGGGTGATGGCCCAGCATTTT.

The J gene is TRBJ1-2, the V gene TRBV29-1, with D uncertain. This CDR3 has 13 residues. The germline gives CDR1 SQVTM, CDR2 ANQGSEA. The DNA of the CDR3 is TGCGCCGCTCGGCGGATGTCTAACTATGGCTACACCTTC. Its protein is CAARRMSNYGYTF.

In this sample, this clone turned up once. The chain links TRBV25-1 to TRBJ2-1, with 11 bases fitting TRBD2. The V gene end was trimmed by 4 bases and the J gene end by 9 bases; junction bases not matched to a gene: 11. The CDR3 runs 16 residues. The germline gives CDR1 MGHDK, CDR2 SYGVNS. The chain's CDR3 is CASSGLSSGRASEQFF. The CDR3 nucleotides read TGTGCCAGCAGTGGACTAAGTAGCGGGAGGGCCTCTGAGCAGTTCTTC.

This clone was detected only a few times. The J gene is TRBJ2-7, the V gene TRBV4-1; 8 bases are shared with TRBD1. The trim removed 4 bases at V and 0 bases at J, leaving 11 bases unmatched. The CDR3 has 17 residues. Germline CDR1 is MGHRA and CDR2 is YSYEKL. CDR3 protein: CASSRDFRTGPSYEQYF. The CDR3 DNA is TGCGCCAGCAGCCGAGACTTTCGGACAGGGCCCTCCTACGAGCAGTACTTC.

V gene TRBV5-4 combines with J gene TRBJ2-2, with 8 bases aligning to TRBD2. The V gene's germline CDR1 is SGHNT and CDR2 YYREEE (reference sequence). The CDR3 contains 14 residues. Unmatched junction bases numbered 5, after V lost 4 bases and J lost 6 bases. The CDR3: CASSPGLGAGELFF. The CDR3 DNA reads as TGTGCCAGCAGCCCGGGACTAGGGGCCGGGGAGCTGTTTTTT. The variable domain in full, completed from reference TRBV5-4 and TRBJ2-2, reads ETGVTQSPTHLIKTRGQQVTLRCSSQSGHNTVSWYQQALGQGPQFIFQYYREEENGRGNFPPRFSGLQFPNYSSELNVNALELDDSALYLCASSPGLGAGELFFGEGSRLTVL.

Only a few counts were recorded for this clone. J is TRBJ1-6 and V is TRBV4-2; D unclear. The CDR3 covers 17 residues. Germline V gene sequence: CDR1 LGHNA, CDR2 YNFKEQ. V dropped 6 bases and J dropped 6 bases, with 21 bases sitting between them. The CDR3: CASSPQAGNTRNSPLHF. The CDR3 DNA sequence: TGTGCCAGCAGTCCTCAGGCCGGGAACACCCGTAATTCACCCCTCCACTTT.

The rearrangement links TRBV5-6 to TRBJ1-1; 8 nucleotides align to TRBD1. CDR3 length: 14 residues. With V trimmed by 4 bases and J by 4 bases, 6 bases remained unmatched. The germline V gene encodes CDR1 SGHDT and CDR2 YYEEEE. The CDR3 DNA is TGTGCCAGCAGCCCAATAGACAGGGGCACTGAAGCTTTCTTT. Protein product: CASSPIDRGTEAFF.

The chain is built from TRBV5-4 and TRBJ2-3; the match to TRBD1 covers 7 bases. Germline CDR1 reads SGHNT; CDR2 reads YYREEE (reference sequence). The CDR3 length is 15 residues. Trimming took 3 bases from V and 4 from J; bases not matched to a gene: 8. The CDR3 sequence is CASSSPGQLADTQYF. The CDR3 DNA sequence: TGTGCCAGCAGCTCGCCGGGACAGTTGGCAGATACGCAGTATTTT.

This sequence joins TRBV19 and TRBJ1-4, with 7 bases fitting TRBD1. Germline CDR1 LNHDA, CDR2 SQIVND (reference sequence). V trimming: 6 bases; J trimming: 4 bases; junction bases outside the gene matches: 5. The CDR3 sequence is 14 residues long. CDR3 residues: CASSQTGFNEKLFF. The CDR3 region has the DNA TGTGCCAGTAGCCAGACAGGGTTTAATGAAAAACTGTTTTTT.

This rearrangement joins TRBV4-1 to TRBJ1-6; 12 bases are shared with TRBD1. CDR3 size: 17 residues. The germline V gene encodes CDR1 MGHRA and CDR2 YSYEKL. With 2 bases clipped from V and 7 bases from J, the junction kept 6 bases outside the gene matches. The CDR3 spells CASSQPGQGALNSPLHF. The CDR3 DNA is TGCGCCAGCAGCCAACCGGGACAGGGGGCTTTAAATTCACCCCTCCACTTT.

The chain links TRBV11-3 to TRBJ2-7; 7 bases are shared with TRBD1. The ends lost 3 bases at V and 7 bases at J; junction bases unmatched: 6. The CDR3 runs 13 residues. Germline V gene data show CDR1 as SGHNT and CDR2 as YENEEA. For the CDR3, the DNA is TGTGCCAGCAGCTTCGGGACAGTATATGAGCAGTACTTC. It yields the protein CASSFGTVYEQYF.

This clone was counted only a few times. The rearrangement uses TRBV5-6 and TRBJ2-7; D is unresolved. The V end lost 4 bases, the J end lost 5 bases, and 13 bases lay between the germline ends. Per germline, CDR1 SGHDT and CDR2 YYEEEE. The CDR3 consists of 13 residues. CDR3 in amino acids: CASSLLRLNEQYF. CDR3 coding DNA: TGTGCCAGCAGCCTCCTCAGGCTGAACGAGCAGTACTTC.

The chain uses TRBV14 and TRBJ1-2; 9 bases fit TRBD1. Germline CDR1 is SGHDN and CDR2 is FVKESK. CDR3 length: 15 amino acids. V lost 3 bases, J lost 0 bases, and 2 bases stayed unmatched. CDR3 residues: CASSHWDRANYGYTF. DNA for the CDR3: TGTGCCAGCAGCCACTGGGACAGGGCTAACTATGGCTACACCTTC.

The chain carries TRBV11-2 and TRBJ2-1; TRBD2 matches 15 bases. V shed 5 bases and J 4 bases; nucleotides not matched to a gene: 9. Germline lookup yields CDR1 SGHAT and CDR2 FQNNGV. The CDR3 has 18 amino acids. This CDR3 is CASSLGLAGGLPYNEQFF. CDR3 in DNA: TGTGCCAGCAGCCTAGGACTAGCGGGAGGGCTTCCGTACAATGAGCAGTTCTTC.

V is TRBV7-3 and J is TRBJ2-7, with D possibly matching TRBD2 (5 bases). V lost 1 base and J lost 4, with 8 bases in between. CDR1 and CDR2 (germline): SGHTA, FQGTGA. This CDR3 has 13 amino acids. CDR3: CASSLIGGYEQYF. CDR3 nucleotides: TGTGCCAGCAGCTTAATTGGCGGGTACGAGCAGTACTTC.

The chain joins TRBV27 to TRBJ2-5, with 12 positions matching TRBD1. Trimming cost V 8 bases and J 4 bases; bases outside gene matches: 11. This CDR3 is built from 16 residues. Germline values: CDR1 MNHEY, CDR2 SMNVEV (reference sequence). CDR3 protein: CASGPGQGARGETQYF. DNA for the CDR3: TGTGCCAGCGGTCCGGGACAGGGGGCGCGAGGAGAGACCCAGTACTTC.

This chain joins TRBV5-6 and TRBJ1-1, with 8 positions matching TRBD1. The J segment lost 11 bases and the V segment lost 1 base, leaving 10 bases of the junction unmatched. The CDR3 spans 14 residues. Germline V gene lookup returns CDR1 SGHDT and CDR2 YYEEEE. The CDR3 loop reads CASSLWQGASVAFF. In nucleotides, the CDR3 is TGTGCCAGCAGCTTGTGGCAGGGGGCGAGTGTGGCTTTCTTT. The full variable domain, rest sourced from reference TRBV5-6 and TRBJ1-1, is DAGVTQSPTHLIKTRGQQVTLRCSPKSGHDTVSWYQQALGQGPQFIFQYYEEEERQRGNFPDRFSGHQFPNYSSELNVNALLLGDSALYLCASSLWQGASVAFFGQGTRLTVV.

This clone was counted a few times. The chain has TRBV27 and TRBJ2-2, with no clear D. In germline, CDR1 is MNHEY, CDR2 SMNVEV (reference sequence). V gave up 3 bases and J gave up 6 bases, with 5 bases separating them. The CDR3 consists of 12 residues. The CDR3 region is CASSFYPGELFF. For the CDR3, the DNA is TGTGCCAGCAGTTTTTATCCCGGGGAGCTGTTTTTT.

The chain couples TRBV11-2 to TRBJ2-2; 12 nucleotides align to TRBD2. Germline assignment: CDR1 SGHAT and CDR2 FQNNGV. The CDR3 is 16 residues long. V shed 6 bases and J 5 bases; nucleotides not matched to a gene: 7. The CDR3 spells CASSSSGGARTGELFF. The CDR3 bases are TGTGCCAGCAGTTCTAGCGGGGGGGCCCGGACCGGGGAGCTGTTTTTT.

Only a few counts were recorded for this clone. The chain links TRBV15 to TRBJ1-4, with 7 positions matching TRBD1. This CDR3 spans 13 amino acids. The J segment lost 13 bases and the V segment lost 2 bases, leaving 7 bases of the junction unmatched. Germline loops: CDR1 LNHNV, CDR2 YYDKDF (reference sequence). CDR3 loop: CATSRLPPGGLFF. The DNA of the CDR3 is TGTGCCACCAGCAGACTACCTCCAGGGGGACTGTTTTTT.

The chain couples TRBV5-1 to TRBJ1-1; 8 bases line up with TRBD1. The length of the CDR3 is 15 residues. Germline V gene lookup returns CDR1 SGHRS and CDR2 YFSETQ. The V gene end was trimmed by 1 base and the J gene end by 5 bases; junction bases not matched to a gene: 7. In DNA, the CDR3 is TGCGCCAGCAGCTTGTTGCAGGGGGCGAGGACTGAAGCTTTCTTT. Protein product: CASSLLQGARTEAFF. The full variable domain, in which reference TRBV5-1 and TRBJ1-1 provide the parts outside the CDR3, is KAGVTQTPRYLIKTRGQQVTLSCSPISGHRSVSWYQQTPGQGLQFLFEYFSETQRNKGNFPGRFSGRQFSNSRSEMNVSTLELGDSALYLCASSLLQGARTEAFFGQGTRLTVV.

This chain uses TRBV5-1 with TRBJ1-1; TRBD1 aligns across 7 bases. CDR3 length: 15 amino acids. Germline V gene data show CDR1 as SGHRS and CDR2 as YFSETQ. The V gene end was trimmed by 3 bases and the J gene end by 4 bases; junction bases not matched to a gene: 9. CDR3 sequence reads: CASSWPQGSATEAFF. The CDR3 DNA is TGCGCCAGCAGCTGGCCACAGGGGAGCGCCACTGAAGCTTTCTTT.

The rearrangement uses TRBV7-8 and TRBJ1-2, with 12 bases aligning to TRBD1. Per germline, CDR1 SGHVS and CDR2 FQNEAQ. After removal of 4 bases from V and 8 bases from J, the junction contained 11 bases not matched to a gene. The CDR3 extends over 16 amino acids. This CDR3 is CASSSTPGQGARGYTF. The CDR3 DNA is TGTGCCAGCAGCTCAACCCCGGGACAGGGGGCGCGAGGCTACACCTTC. The full variable domain, with the rest looked up from reference TRBV7-8 and TRBJ1-2, is GAGVSQSPRYKVAKRGQDVALRCDPISGHVSLFWYQQALGQGPEFLTYFQNEAQLDKSGLPSDRFFAERPEGSVSTLKIQRTQQEDSAVYLCASSSTPGQGARGYTFGSGTRLTVV.